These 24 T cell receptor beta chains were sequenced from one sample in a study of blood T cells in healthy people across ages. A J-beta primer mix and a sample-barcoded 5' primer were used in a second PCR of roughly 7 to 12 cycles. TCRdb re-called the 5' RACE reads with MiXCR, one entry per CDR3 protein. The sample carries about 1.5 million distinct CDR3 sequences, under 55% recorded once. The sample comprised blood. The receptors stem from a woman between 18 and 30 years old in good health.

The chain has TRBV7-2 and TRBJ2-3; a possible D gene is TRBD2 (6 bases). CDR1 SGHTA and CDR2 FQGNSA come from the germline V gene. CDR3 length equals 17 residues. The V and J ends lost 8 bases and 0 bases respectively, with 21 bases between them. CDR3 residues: CASPPMGGNPSTDTQYF. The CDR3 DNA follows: TGTGCCAGCCCTCCCATGGGCGGGAACCCTAGCACAGATACGCAGTATTTT.

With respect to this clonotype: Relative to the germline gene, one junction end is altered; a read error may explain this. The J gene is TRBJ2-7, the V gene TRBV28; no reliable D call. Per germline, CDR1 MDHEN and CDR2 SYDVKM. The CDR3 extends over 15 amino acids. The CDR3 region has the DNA TGTGCCAGCAGTTTCCGGAGTGGACGGTCGTACGGGCAGTACTTC. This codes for CASSFRSGRSYGQYF.

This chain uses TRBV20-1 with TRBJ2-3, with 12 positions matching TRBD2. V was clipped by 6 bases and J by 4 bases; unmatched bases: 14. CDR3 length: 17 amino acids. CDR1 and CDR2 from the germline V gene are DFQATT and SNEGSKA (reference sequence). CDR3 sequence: CSATWASGGASADTQYF. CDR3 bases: TGCAGTGCGACGTGGGCTAGCGGGGGGGCTAGCGCAGATACGCAGTATTTT.

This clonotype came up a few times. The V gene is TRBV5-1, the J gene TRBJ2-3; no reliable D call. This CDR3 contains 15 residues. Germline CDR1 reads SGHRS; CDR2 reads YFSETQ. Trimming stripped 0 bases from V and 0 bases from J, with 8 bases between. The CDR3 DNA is TGCGCCAGCAGCTTGGGACTGTTTAGCACAGATACGCAGTATTTT. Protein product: CASSLGLFSTDTQYF.

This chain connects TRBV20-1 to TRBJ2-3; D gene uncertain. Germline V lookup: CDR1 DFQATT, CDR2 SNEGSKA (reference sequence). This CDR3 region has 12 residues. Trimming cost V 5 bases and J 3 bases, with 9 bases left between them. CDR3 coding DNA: TGCAGTGCTCCAGAGTCAACAGATACGCAGTATTTT. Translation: CSAPESTDTQYF.

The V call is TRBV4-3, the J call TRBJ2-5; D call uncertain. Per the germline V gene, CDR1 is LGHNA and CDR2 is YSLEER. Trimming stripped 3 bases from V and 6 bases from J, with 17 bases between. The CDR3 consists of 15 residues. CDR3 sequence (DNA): TGCGCCAGCAGCCATGGCGTTCAGCCACAAAAGACCCAGTACTTC. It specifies CASSHGVQPQKTQYF.

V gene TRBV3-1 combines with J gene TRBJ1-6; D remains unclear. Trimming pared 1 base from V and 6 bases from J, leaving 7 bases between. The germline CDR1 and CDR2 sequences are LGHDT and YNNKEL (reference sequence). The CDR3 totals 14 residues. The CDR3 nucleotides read TGTGCCAGCAGCCAAGTCTCGGTTAATTCACCCCTCCACTTT. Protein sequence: CASSQVSVNSPLHF.

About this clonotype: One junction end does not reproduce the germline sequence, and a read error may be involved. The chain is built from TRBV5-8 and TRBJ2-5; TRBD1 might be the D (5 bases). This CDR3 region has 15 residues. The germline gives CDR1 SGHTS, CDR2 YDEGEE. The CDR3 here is CASSSPRVGRETQYF. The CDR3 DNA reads TGTGCCAGCAGTTCACCTCGGGTGGGGCGAGAGACCCAGTACTTT. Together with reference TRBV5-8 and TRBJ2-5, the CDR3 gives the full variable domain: EAGVTQSPTHLIKTRGQQATLRCSPISGHTSVYWYQQALGLGLQFLLWYDEGEERNRGNFPPRFSGRQFPNYSSELNVNALELEDSALYLCASSSPRVGRETQYFGPGTRLLVL.

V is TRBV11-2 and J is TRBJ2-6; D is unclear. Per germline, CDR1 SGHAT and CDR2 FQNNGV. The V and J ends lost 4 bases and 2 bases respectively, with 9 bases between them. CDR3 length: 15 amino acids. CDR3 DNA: TGTGCCAGCAGCTCCACCGCACCTGGGGCCAACGTCCTGACTTTC. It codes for CASSSTAPGANVLTF.

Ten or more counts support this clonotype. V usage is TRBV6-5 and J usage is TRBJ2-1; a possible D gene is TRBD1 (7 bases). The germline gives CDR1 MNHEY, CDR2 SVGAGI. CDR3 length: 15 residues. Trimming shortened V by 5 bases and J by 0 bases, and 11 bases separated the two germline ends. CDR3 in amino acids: CASSRGDSSYNEQFF. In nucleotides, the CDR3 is TGTGCCAGCAGTAGGGGGGACAGCTCCTACAATGAGCAGTTCTTC.

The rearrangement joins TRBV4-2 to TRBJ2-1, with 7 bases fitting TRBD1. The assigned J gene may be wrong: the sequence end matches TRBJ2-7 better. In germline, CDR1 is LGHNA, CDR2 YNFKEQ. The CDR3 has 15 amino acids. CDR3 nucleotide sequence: TGTGCCAGCAGCCAACGAGGGACAGACTACAATGAGCAGTACTTC. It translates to CASSQRGTDYNEQYF.

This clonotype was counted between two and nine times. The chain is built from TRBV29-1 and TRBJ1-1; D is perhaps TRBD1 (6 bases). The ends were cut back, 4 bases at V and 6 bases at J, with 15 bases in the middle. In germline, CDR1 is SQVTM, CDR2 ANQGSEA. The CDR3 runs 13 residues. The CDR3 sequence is CSVAQGRSAEAFF. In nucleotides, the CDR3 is TGCAGCGTTGCACAGGGCAGGAGTGCTGAAGCTTTCTTT.

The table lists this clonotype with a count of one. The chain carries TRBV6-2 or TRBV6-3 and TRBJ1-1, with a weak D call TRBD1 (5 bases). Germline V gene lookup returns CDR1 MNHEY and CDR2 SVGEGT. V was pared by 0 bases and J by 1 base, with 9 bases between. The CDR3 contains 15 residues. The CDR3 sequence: CASSYSGRQNTEAFF. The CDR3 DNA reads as TGTGCCAGCAGTTACTCGGGACGGCAGAACACTGAAGCTTTCTTT.

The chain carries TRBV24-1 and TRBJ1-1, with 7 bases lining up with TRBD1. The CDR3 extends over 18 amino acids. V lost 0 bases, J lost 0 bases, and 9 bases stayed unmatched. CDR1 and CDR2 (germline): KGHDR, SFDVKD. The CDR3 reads CATSDLNRGQNLNTEAFF. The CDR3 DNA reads TGTGCCACCAGTGATTTGAACAGGGGCCAAAATTTGAACACTGAAGCTTTCTTT.

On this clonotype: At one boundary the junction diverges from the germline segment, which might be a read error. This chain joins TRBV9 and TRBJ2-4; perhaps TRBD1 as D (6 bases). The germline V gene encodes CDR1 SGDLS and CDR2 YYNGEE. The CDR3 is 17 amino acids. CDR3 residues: CAGSHMAGQPLNNVQYF. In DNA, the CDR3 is TGTGCCGGCAGCCACATGGCCGGACAGCCTTTAAACAACGTTCAGTACTTC.

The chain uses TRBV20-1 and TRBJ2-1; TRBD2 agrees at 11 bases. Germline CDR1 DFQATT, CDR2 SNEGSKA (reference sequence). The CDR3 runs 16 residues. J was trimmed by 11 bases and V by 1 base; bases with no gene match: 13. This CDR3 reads CSARVRLAGGTGKQFF. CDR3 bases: TGCAGTGCTAGAGTCCGGCTAGCGGGAGGTACGGGTAAGCAGTTCTTC.

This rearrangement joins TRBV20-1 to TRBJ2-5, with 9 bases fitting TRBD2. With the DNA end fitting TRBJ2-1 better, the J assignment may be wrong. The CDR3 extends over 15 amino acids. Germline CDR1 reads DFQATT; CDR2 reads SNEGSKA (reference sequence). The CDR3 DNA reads TGCAGTGTCGGGCGAGCTAGCGGGGTCCAAGAGACCCAGTTCTTC. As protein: CSVGRASGVQETQFF.

The CDR3 nucleotides read TGCAGCGCTCTTACCCCCTACGAGCAGTACTTC. Its protein product is CSALTPYEQYF. The chain couples TRBV29-1 to TRBJ2-7; unclear D gene. V was cut by 7 bases and J by 2 bases, with 9 bases left in between. The CDR3 contains 11 residues. Germline CDR1 and CDR2: SQVTM and ANQGSEA.

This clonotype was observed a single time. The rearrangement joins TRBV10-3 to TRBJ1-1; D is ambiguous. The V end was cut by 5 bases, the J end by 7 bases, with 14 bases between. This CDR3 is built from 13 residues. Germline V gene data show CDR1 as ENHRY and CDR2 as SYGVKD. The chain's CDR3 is CAISIGEGSEAFF. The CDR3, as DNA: TGTGCCATCAGTATCGGGGAAGGAAGTGAAGCTTTCTTT.

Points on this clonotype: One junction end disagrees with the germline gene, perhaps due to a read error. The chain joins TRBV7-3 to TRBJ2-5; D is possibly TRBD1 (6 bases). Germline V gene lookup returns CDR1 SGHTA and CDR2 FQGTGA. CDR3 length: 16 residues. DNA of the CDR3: TGTACCAGCAGCTCCCGAGGGGGTGGGGTTCAAGAGACCCAGTACTTC. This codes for CTSSSRGGGVQETQYF.

The CDR3 DNA reads as TGTGCCAGCTCACCGCAGGAGAGATCCTACAATGAGCAGTTCTTC. Its protein product is CASSPQERSYNEQFF. The chain has TRBV18 and TRBJ2-1; D is uncertain. V lost 3 bases and J lost 1, with 10 bases in between. Germline CDR1 is KGHSH and CDR2 is LQKENI. This CDR3 spans 15 amino acids. The variable domain in full, with the rest retrieved from reference TRBV18 and TRBJ2-1, is NAGVMQNPRHLVRRRGQEARLRCSPMKGHSHVYWYRQLPEEGLKFMVYLQKENIIDESGMPKERFSAEFPKEGPSILRIQQVVRGDSAAYFCASSPQERSYNEQFFGPGTRLTVL.

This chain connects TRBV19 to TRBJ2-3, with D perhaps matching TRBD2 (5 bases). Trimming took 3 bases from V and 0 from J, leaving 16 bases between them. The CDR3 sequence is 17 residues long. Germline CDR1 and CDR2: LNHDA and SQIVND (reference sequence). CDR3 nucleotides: TGTGCCAGTAGTATTTTGCCGGGAATAACTAGCACAGATACGCAGTATTTT. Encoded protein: CASSILPGITSTDTQYF.

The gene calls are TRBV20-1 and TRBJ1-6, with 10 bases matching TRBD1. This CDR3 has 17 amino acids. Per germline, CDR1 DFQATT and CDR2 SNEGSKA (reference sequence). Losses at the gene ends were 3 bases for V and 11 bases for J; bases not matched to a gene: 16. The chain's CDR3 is CSARFDRGPVGRTPLHF. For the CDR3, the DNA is TGCAGTGCTAGGTTCGACAGGGGGCCCGTCGGTAGGACACCCCTCCACTTT.

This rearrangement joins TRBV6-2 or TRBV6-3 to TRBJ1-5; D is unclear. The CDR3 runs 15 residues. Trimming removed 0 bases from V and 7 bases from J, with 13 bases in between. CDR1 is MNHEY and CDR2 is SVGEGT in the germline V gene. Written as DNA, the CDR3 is TGTGCCAGCAGTTACTCCCAAGAGAGGAGGCAGCCCCAGCATTTT. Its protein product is CASSYSQERRQPQHF.